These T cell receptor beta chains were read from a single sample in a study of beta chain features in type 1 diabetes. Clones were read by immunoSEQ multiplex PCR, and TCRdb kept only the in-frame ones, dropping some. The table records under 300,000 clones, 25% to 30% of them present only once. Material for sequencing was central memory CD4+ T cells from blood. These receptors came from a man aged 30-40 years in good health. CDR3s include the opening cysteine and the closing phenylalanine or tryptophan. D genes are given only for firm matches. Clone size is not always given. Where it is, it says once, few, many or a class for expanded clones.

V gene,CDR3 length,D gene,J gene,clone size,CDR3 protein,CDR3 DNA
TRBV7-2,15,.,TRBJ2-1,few,CASSLVPRELNEQFF,TGTGCCAGCAGCTTAGTCCCTCGGGAGTTAAATGAGCAGTTCTTC
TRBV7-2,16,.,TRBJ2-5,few,CASSLVGGAPQETQYF,TGTGCCAGCAGCTTAGTCGGGGGAGCGCCCCAAGAGACCCAGTACTTC
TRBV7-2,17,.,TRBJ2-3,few,CANSLIGRQTSTDTQYF,TGTGCCAACAGCCTGATCGGAAGACAGACGAGCACAGATACGCAGTATTTT
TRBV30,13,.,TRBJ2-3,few,CAWSGGLRDTQYF,TGTGCCTGGAGTGGCGGATTACGCGATACGCAGTATTTT
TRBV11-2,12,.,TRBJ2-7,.,CASSEGYAEQYF,TGTGCCAGCAGCGAAGGGTACGCCGAGCAGTACTTC
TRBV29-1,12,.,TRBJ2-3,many,CSVGLATDTQYF,TGCAGCGTTGGGCTAGCGACAGATACGCAGTATTTT
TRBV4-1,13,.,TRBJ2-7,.,CASSPGPSFEQYF,TGCGCCAGCAGCCCAGGGCCCTCGTTCGAGCAGTACTTC
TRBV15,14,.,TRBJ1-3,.,CATMGAAKGNTIYF,TGTGCCACCATGGGAGCAGCGAAAGGAAACACCATATATTTT
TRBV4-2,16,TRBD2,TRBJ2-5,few,CASSPVGRGEQETQYF,TGTGCCAGCAGCCCGGTCGGGCGGGGGGAACAAGAGACCCAGTACTTC
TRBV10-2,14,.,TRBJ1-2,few,CASSGDSIIGGYTF,TGCGCCAGCAGTGGCGACAGCATCATCGGTGGCTACACCTTC
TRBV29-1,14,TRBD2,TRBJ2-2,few,CSAAGGSGTGELFF,TGCAGCGCGGCGGGCGGGAGCGGCACCGGGGAGCTGTTTTTT
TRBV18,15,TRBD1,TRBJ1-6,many,CASSPLGQGYSPLHF,TGTGCCAGCTCACCACTAGGACAGGGTTACTCACCCCTCCACTTT
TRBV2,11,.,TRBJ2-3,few,CASSETDTQYF,TGTGCCAGCAGTGAGACAGATACGCAGTATTTT
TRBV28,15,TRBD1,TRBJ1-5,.,CASSSRTGIDQPQHF,TGTGCCAGCAGTTCGCGGACAGGGATCGATCAGCCCCAGCATTTT
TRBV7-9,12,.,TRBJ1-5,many,CASSQDDQPQHF,TGTGCCAGCAGCCAGGACGATCAGCCCCAGCATTTT
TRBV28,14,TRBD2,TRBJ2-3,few,CASSSAGGTDTQYF,TGTGCCAGCAGTTCAGCGGGAGGGACAGATACGCAGTATTTT
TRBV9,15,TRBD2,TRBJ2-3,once,CASSRSGGATDTQYF,TGTGCCAGCAGCAGGAGCGGGGGGGCCACAGATACGCAGTATTTT
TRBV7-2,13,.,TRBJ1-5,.,CASSSSTLQPQHF,TGTGCCAGCAGCTCCTCGACCCTTCAGCCCCAGCATTTT
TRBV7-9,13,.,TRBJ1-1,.,CASSREMNTEAFF,TGTGCCAGCAGCCGGGAGATGAACACTGAAGCTTTCTTT
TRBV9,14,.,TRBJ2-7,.,CASSVATSSYEQYF,TGTGCCAGCAGCGTAGCCACCAGCTCCTACGAGCAGTACTTC
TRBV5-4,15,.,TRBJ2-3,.,CASSLGQGATDTQYF,TGTGCCAGCAGCTTAGGTCAGGGTGCCACAGATACGCAGTATTTT
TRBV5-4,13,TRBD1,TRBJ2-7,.,CASSLDRGHEQYF,TGTGCCAGCAGCTTGGACAGGGGGCACGAGCAGTACTTC
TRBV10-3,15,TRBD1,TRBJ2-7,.,CAISEALGQGYEQYF,TGTGCCATCAGTGAGGCCCTGGGACAGGGCTACGAGCAGTACTTC
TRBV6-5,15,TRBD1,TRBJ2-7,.,CASSGGRDRPYEQYF,TGTGCCAGCAGTGGGGGCCGGGACAGACCCTACGAGCAGTACTTC
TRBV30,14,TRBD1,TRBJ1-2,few,CAWGPGGANYGYTF,TGTGCCTGGGGCCCAGGGGGAGCTAACTATGGCTACACCTTC
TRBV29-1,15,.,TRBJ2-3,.,CSVAKGGTSTDTQYF,TGCAGCGTGGCAAAGGGGGGTACTAGCACAGATACGCAGTATTTT
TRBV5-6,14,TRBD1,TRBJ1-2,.,CASSPGQTNYGYTF,TGTGCCAGCAGCCCGGGACAGACTAACTATGGCTACACCTTC
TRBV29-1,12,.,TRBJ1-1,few,CSGRGGSTEAFF,TGCAGCGGAAGGGGGGGTAGCACTGAAGCTTTCTTT
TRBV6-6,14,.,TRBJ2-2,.,CASRIAEGFGELFF,TGTGCCAGCAGGATAGCCGAAGGTTTCGGGGAGCTGTTTTTT
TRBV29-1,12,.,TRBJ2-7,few,CSVVQGTYEQYF,TGCAGCGTTGTCCAGGGTACCTACGAGCAGTACTTC
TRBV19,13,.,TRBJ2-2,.,CASTHANTGELFF,TGTGCCTCCACACACGCGAACACCGGGGAGCTGTTTTTT
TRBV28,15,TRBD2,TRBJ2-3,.,CASSLNGRAVDTQYF,TGTGCCAGCAGTTTAAACGGGAGGGCCGTAGATACGCAGTATTTT
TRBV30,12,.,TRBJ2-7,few,CAWSGAVYEQYF,TGTGCCTGGAGTGGGGCAGTCTACGAGCAGTACTTC
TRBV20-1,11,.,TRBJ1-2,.,CSSSQNYGYTF,TGCAGCAGCTCCCAAAACTATGGCTACACCTTC
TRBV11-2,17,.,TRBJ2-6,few,CASRRMTTSSGANVLTF,TGTGCCAGCAGGCGTATGACGACCTCCTCTGGGGCCAACGTCCTGACTTTC
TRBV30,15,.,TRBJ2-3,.,CAWSPGRTAGDTQYF,TGTGCCTGGAGCCCTGGACGGACAGCAGGAGATACGCAGTATTTT
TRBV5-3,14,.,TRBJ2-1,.,CARSSFRSKNEQFF,TGTGCCAGAAGCTCTTTCCGGTCTAAAAATGAGCAGTTCTTC
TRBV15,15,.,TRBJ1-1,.,CATSRDSAGVTEAFF,TGTGCCACCAGCAGAGATTCGGCAGGGGTCACTGAAGCTTTCTTT
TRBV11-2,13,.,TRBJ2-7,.,CASSLGAGAEQYF,TGTGCCAGCAGCTTAGGAGCTGGGGCCGAGCAGTACTTC
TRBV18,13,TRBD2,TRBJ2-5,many,CASSPGLAGEEYF,TGTGCCAGCTCCCCGGGACTAGCGGGAGAGGAGTACTTC
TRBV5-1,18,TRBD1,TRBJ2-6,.,CASSWTGTGTSGANVLTF,TGCGCCAGCAGCTGGACCGGGACAGGGACCTCTGGGGCCAACGTCCTGACTTTC
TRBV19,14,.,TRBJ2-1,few,CASNDYLSYNEQFF,TGTGCCAGTAACGACTATTTATCATACAATGAGCAGTTCTTC
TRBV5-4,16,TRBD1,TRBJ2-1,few,CASSLVGTGDYNEQFF,TGTGCCAGCAGCTTGGTAGGGACAGGGGACTACAATGAGCAGTTCTTC
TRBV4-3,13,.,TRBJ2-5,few,CASSPTTQETQYF,TGCGCCAGCAGCCCAACCACGCAAGAGACCCAGTACTTC
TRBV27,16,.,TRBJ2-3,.,CASSLTQTLRTDTQYF,TGTGCCAGCAGTTTAACACAGACACTCCGCACAGATACGCAGTATTTT
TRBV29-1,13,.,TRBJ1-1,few,CSVKTSMNTEAFF,TGCAGCGTAAAGACTTCTATGAACACTGAAGCTTTCTTT
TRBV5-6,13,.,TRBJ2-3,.,CASSLDRAATQYF,TGTGCCAGCAGCTTGGACAGGGCGGCTACGCAGTATTTT
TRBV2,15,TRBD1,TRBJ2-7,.,CASRTGGNSIYEQYF,TGTGCCAGCAGGACAGGGGGTAATTCGATCTACGAGCAGTACTTC
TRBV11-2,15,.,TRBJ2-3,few,CASSFTGTKTDTQYF,TGTGCCAGCAGCTTCACCGGGACCAAGACAGATACGCAGTATTTT
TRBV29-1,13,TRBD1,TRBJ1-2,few,CSVAETGIAGYTF,TGCAGCGTTGCGGAGACAGGGATCGCTGGCTACACCTTC
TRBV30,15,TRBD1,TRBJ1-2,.,CAWSVDRGYRSGYTF,TGTGCCTGGAGCGTGGACAGGGGGTATCGTTCTGGCTACACCTTC
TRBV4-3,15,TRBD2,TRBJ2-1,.,CASSHLAGGVNEQFF,TGCGCCAGCAGCCACCTAGCGGGAGGTGTCAATGAGCAGTTCTTC
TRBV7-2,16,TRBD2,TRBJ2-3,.,CASSRTLAARTDTQYF,TGCGCCAGCAGCCGCACCCTAGCGGCCCGCACAGATACGCAGTATTTT
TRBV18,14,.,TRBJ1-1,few,CASSPTPVNTEAFF,TGTGCCAGCTCACCAACGCCAGTGAACACTGAAGCTTTCTTT
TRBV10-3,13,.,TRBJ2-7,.,CAISVSSSYEQYF,TGTGCCATCAGTGTGAGTAGCTCCTACGAGCAGTACTTC
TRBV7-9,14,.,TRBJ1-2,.,CASSTQVRALGYTF,TGTGCCAGCAGCACACAGGTACGGGCTCTCGGCTACACCTTC
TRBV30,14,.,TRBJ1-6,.,CAWSPRSYNSPLHF,TGTGCCTGGAGTCCCCGCTCCTATAATTCACCCCTCCACTTT
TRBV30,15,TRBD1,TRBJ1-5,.,CAWSQQGASNQPQHF,TGTGCCTGGAGTCAACAGGGGGCTAGCAATCAGCCCCAGCATTTT